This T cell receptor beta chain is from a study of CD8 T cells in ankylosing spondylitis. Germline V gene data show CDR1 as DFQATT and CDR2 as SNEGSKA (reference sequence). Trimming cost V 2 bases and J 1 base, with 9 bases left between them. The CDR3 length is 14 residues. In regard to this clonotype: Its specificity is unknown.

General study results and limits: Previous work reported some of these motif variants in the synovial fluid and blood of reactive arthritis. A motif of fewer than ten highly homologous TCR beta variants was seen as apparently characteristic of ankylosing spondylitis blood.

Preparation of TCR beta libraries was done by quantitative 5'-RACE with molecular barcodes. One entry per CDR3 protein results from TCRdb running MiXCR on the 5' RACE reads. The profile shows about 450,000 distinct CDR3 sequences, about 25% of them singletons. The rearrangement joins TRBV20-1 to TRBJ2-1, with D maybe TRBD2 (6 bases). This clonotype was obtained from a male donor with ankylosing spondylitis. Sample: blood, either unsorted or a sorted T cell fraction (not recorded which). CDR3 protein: CSARIRESYNEQFF. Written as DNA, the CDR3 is TGCAGTGCTAGAATTCGGGAGTCCTACAATGAGCAGTTCTTC.